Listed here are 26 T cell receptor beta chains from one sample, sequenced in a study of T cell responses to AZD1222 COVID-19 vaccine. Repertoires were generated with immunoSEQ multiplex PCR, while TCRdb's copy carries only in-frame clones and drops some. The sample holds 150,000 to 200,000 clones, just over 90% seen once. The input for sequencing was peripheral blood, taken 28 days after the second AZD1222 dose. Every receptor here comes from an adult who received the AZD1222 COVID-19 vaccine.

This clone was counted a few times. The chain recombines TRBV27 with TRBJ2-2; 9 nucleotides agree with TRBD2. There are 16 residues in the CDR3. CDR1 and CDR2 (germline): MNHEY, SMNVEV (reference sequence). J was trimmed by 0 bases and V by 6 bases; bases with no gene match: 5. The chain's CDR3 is CASSQTSGSNTGELFF. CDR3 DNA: TGTGCCAGCAGCCAGACTAGCGGATCGAACACCGGGGAGCTGTTTTTT.

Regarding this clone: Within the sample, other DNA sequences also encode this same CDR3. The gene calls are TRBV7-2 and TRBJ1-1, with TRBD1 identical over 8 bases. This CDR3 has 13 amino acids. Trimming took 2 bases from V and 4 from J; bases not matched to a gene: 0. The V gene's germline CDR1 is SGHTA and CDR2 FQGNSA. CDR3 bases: TGTGCCAGCAGCTTACAGGGGGCCACTGAAGCTTTCTTT. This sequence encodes CASSLQGATEAFF.

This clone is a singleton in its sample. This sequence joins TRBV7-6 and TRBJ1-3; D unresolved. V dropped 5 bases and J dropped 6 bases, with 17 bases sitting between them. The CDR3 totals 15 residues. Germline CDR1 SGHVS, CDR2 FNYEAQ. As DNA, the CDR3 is TGTGCCAGCAGCACCGGTGGGGTTGGGATAAACACCATATATTTT. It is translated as CASSTGGVGINTIYF.

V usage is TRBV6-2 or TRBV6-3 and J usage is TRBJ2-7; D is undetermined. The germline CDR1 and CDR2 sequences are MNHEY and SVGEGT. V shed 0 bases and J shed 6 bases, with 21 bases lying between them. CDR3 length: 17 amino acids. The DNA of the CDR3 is TGTGCCAGCAGTTACTCGGGTGGTCGGCTAAAAAGAGGCGAGCAGTACTTC. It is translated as CASSYSGGRLKRGEQYF.

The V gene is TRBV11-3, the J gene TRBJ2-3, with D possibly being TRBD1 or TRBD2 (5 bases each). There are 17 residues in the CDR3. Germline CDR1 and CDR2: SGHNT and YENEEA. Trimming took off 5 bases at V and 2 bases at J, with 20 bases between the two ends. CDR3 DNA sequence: TGTGCCAGCAGCCCCCCCTCCGGGACGGACAACACAGATACGCAGTATTTT. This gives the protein CASSPPSGTDNTDTQYF. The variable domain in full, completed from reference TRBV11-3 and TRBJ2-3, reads EAGVVQSPRYKIIEKKQPVAFWCNPISGHNTLYWYLQNLGQGPELLIRYENEEAVDDSQLPKDRFSAERLKGVDSTLKIQPAELGDSAVYLCASSPPSGTDNTDTQYFGPGTRLTVL.

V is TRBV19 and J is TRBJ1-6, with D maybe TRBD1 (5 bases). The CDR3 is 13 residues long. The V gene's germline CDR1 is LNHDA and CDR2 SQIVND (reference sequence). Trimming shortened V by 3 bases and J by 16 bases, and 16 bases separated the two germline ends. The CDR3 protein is CASSMDTGTLLHF. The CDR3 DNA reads TGTGCCAGTAGTATGGATACCGGGACTTTACTCCACTTT.

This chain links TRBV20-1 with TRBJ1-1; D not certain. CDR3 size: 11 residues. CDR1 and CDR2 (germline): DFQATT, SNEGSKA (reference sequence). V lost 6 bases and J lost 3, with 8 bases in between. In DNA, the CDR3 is TGCAGTGCCTTATCGGACACTGAAGCTTTCTTT. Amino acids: CSALSDTEAFF.

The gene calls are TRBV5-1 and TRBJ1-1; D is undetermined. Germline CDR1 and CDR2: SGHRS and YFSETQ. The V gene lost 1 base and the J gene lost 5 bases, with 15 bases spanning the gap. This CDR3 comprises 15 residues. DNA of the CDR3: TGCGCCAGCAGCTTGTCTGGCCGCGGTGGGACTGAAGCTTTCTTT. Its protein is CASSLSGRGGTEAFF.

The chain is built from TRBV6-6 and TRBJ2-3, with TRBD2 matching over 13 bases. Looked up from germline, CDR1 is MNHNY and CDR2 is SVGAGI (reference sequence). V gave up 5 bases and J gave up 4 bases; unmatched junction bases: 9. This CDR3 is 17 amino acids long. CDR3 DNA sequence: TGTGCCAGCAGTCCTGGGACTAGCGGGATAGGGGCAGATACGCAGTATTTT. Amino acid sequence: CASSPGTSGIGADTQYF.

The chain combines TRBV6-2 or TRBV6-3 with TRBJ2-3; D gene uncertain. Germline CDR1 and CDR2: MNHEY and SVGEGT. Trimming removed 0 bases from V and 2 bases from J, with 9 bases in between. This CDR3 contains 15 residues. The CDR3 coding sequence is TGTGCCAGCAGTTACTCCGGGCTCGCCACAGATACGCAGTATTTT. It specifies CASSYSGLATDTQYF.

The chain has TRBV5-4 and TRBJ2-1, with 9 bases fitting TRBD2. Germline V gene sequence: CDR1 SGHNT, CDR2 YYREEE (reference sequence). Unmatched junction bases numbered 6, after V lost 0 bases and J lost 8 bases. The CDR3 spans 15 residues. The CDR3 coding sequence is TGTGCCAGCAGCTTGGCTAGCGGGGAGGCCTATGAGCAGTTCTTC. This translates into CASSLASGEAYEQFF. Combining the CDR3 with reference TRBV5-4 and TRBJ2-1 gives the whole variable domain ETGVTQSPTHLIKTRGQQVTLRCSSQSGHNTVSWYQQALGQGPQFIFQYYREEENGRGNFPPRFSGLQFPNYSSELNVNALELDDSALYLCASSLASGEAYEQFFGPGTRLTVL.

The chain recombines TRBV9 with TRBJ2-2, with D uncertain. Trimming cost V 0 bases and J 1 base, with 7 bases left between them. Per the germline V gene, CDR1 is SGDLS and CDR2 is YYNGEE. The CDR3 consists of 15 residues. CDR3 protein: CASSVVGQNTGELFF. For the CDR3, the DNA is TGTGCCAGCAGCGTAGTCGGGCAGAACACCGGGGAGCTGTTTTTT.

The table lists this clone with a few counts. CDR3 sequence reads: CASSRGTGETEAFF. The CDR3 DNA follows: TGTGCCAGCAGCCGAGGGACAGGGGAGACTGAAGCTTTCTTT. The chain has TRBV3-1 (or the pseudogene TRBV3-2) and TRBJ1-1, with 10 bases that match TRBD1. The junction had 4 bases not matched to a gene; V was cut back by 4 bases and J by 5 bases. Germline V CDR1 and CDR2: LGHDT, YNNKEL (reference sequence). The CDR3 extends over 14 amino acids.

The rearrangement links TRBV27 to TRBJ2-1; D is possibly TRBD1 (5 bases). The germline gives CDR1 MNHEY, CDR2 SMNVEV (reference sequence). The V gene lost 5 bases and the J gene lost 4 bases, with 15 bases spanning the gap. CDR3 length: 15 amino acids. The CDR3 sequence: CASSRPDRTYNEQFF. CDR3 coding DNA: TGTGCCAGCAGTCGTCCCGACAGAACTTACAATGAGCAGTTCTTC.

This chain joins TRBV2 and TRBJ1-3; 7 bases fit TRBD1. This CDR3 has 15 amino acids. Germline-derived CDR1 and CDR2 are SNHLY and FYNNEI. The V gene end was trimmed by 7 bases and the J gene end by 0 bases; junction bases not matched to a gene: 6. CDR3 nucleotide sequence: TGTGCCAGCATCTCGGGACAGTCCTCTGGAAACACCATATATTTT. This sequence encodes CASISGQSSGNTIYF.

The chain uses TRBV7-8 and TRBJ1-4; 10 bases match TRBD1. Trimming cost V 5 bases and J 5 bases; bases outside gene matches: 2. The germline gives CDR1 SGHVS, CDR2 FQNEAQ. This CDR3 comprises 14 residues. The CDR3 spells CASSVGQGNEKLFF. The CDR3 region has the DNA TGTGCCAGCAGCGTGGGACAGGGGAATGAAAAACTGTTTTTT. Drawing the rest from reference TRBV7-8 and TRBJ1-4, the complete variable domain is GAGVSQSPRYKVAKRGQDVALRCDPISGHVSLFWYQQALGQGPEFLTYFQNEAQLDKSGLPSDRFFAERPEGSVSTLKIQRTQQEDSAVYLCASSVGQGNEKLFFGSGTQLSVL.

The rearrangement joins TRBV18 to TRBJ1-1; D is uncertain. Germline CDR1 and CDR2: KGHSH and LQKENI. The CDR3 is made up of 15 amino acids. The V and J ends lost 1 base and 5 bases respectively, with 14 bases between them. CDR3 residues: CASSPQEGLETEAFF. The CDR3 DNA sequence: TGTGCCAGCTCACCACAGGAGGGTTTGGAGACTGAAGCTTTCTTT.

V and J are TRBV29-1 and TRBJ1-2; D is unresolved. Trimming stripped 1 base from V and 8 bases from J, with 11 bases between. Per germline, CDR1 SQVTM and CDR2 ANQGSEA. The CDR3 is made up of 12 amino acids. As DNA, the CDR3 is TGCAGCGTTGAAGCGGGGTCGGGCGGCTACACCTTC. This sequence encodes CSVEAGSGGYTF.

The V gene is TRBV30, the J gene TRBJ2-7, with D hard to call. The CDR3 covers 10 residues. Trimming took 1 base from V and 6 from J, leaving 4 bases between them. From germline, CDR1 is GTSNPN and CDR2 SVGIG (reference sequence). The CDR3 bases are TGTGCCTGGAGTGGACGCGAGCAGTACTTC. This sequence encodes CAWSGREQYF.

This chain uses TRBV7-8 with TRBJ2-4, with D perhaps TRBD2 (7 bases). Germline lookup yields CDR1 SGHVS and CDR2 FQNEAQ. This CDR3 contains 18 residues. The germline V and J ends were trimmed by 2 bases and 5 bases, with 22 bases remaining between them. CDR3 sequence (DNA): TGTGCCAGCAGCTTATATACGGGGGGCTTCGTCCCCGAAAACATTCAGTACTTC. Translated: CASSLYTGGFVPENIQYF.

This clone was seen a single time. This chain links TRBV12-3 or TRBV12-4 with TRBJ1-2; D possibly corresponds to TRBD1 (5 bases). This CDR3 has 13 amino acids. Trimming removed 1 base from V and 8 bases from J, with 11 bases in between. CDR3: CASSLGQGGGYTF. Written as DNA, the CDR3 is TGTGCCAGCAGTTTAGGGCAGGGAGGCGGCTACACCTTC.

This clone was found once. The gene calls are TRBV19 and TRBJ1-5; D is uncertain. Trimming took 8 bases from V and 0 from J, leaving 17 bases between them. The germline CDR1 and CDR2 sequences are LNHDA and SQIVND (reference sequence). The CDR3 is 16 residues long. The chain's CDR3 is CASRLGGGYSNQPQHF. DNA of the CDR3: TGTGCCAGTCGGCTAGGTGGTGGTTATAGCAATCAGCCCCAGCATTTT.

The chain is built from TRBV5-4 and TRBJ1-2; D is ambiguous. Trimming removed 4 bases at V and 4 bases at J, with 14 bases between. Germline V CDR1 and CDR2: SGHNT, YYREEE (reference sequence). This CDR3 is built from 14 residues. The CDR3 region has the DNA TGTGCCAGCAGCCCTGGATCCCTAGGCTATGGCTACACCTTC. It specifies CASSPGSLGYGYTF.

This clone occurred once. The CDR3 region has the DNA TGTGCCAGCAGCCAATACTCTGGGGCCAACGTCCTGACTTTC. Its protein product is CASSQYSGANVLTF. The gene calls are TRBV3-1 (or the pseudogene TRBV3-2) and TRBJ2-6; D gene ambiguous. The CDR3 is 14 residues long. Germline CDR1 is LGHDT and CDR2 is YNNKEL (reference sequence). V was trimmed by 2 bases and J by 0 bases, leaving 2 bases between them.

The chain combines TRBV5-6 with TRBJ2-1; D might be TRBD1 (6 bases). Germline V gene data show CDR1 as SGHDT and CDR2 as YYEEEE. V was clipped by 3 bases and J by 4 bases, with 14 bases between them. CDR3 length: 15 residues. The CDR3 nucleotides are TGTGCCAGCAGCTCGGGGTTAGGGGGTTACAATGAGCAGTTCTTC. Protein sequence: CASSSGLGGYNEQFF.

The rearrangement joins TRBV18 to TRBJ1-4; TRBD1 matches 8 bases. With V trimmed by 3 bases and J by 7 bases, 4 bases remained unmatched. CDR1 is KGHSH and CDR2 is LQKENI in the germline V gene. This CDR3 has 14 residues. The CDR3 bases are TGTGCCAGCTCACCGGGACAGGTGGCTGAAAAACTGTTTTTT. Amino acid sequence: CASSPGQVAEKLFF.